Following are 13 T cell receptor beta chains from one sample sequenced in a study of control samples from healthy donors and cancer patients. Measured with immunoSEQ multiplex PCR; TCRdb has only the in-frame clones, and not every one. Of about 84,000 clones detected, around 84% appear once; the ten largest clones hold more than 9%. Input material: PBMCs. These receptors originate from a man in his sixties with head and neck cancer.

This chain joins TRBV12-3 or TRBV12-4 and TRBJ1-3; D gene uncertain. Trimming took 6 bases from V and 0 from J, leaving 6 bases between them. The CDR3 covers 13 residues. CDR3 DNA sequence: TGTGCCAGCAGACCCAACTCTGGAAACACCATATATTTT. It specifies CASRPNSGNTIYF.

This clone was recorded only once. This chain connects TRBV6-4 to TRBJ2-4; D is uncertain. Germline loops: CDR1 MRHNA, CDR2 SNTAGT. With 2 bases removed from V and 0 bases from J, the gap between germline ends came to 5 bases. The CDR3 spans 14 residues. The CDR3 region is CASSDQEAKNIQYF. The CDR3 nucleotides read TGTGCCAGCAGTGACCAGGAAGCCAAAAACATTCAGTACTTC.

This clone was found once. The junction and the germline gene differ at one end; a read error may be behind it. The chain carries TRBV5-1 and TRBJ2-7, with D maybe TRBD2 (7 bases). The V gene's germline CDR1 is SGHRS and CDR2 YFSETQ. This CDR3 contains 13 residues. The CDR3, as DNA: TGCGCCAGCAGCACGGGGGGCTCCCACGAGCAGTACTTC. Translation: CASSTGGSHEQYF.

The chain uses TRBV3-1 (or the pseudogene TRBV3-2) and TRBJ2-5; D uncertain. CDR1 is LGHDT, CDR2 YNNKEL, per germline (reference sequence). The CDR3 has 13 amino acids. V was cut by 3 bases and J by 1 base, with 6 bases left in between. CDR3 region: CASSHAPQETQYF. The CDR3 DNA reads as TGTGCCAGCAGCCACGCACCCCAAGAGACCCAGTACTTC.

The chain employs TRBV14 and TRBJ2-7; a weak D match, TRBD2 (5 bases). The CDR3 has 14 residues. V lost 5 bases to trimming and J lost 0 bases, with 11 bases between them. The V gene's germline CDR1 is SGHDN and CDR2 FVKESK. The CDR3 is CASSSRTGSYEQYF. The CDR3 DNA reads TGTGCCAGCAGCTCCCGGACTGGCTCCTACGAGCAGTACTTC.

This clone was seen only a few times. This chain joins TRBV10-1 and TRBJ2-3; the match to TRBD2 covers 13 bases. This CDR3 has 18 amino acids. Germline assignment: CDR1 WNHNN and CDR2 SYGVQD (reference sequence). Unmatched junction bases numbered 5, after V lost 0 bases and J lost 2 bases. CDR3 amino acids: CASSESVGTSGTTDTQYF. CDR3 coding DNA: TGCGCCAGCAGTGAGTCGGTAGGGACTAGCGGGACCACAGATACGCAGTATTTT.

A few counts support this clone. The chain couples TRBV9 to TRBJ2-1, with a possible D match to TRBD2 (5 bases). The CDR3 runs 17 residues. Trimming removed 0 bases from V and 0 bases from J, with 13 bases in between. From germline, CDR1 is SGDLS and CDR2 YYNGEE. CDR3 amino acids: CASSVESGSSSYNEQFF. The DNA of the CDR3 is TGTGCCAGCAGCGTAGAGAGCGGCTCAAGCTCCTACAATGAGCAGTTCTTC.

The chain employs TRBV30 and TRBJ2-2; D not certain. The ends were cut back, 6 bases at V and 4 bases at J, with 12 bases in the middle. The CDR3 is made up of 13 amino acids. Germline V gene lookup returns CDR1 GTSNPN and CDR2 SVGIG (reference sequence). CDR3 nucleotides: TGTGCCTGCTCTGGCCCTCTCACCGGGGAGCTGTTTTTT. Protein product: CACSGPLTGELFF. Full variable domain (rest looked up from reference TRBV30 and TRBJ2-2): SQTIHQWPATLVQPVGSPLSLECTVEGTSNPNLYWYRQAAGRGLQLLFYSVGIGQISSEVPQNLSASRPQDRQFILSSKKLLLSDSGFYLCACSGPLTGELFFGEGSRLTVL.

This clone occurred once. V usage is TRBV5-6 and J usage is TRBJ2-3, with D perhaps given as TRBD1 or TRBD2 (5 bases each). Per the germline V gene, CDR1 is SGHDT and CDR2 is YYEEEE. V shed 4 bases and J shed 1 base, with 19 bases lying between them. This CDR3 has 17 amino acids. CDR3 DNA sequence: TGTGCCAGCAGCATCCTCCGGGACGGCCTTCGCACAGATACGCAGTATTTT. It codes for CASSILRDGLRTDTQYF.

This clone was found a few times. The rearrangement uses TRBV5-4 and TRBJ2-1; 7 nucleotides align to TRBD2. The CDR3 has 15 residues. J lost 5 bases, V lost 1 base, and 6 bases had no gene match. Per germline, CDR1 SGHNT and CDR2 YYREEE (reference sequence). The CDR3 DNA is TGTGCCAGCAGCTTGCCCGGGACTACTCACAATGAGCAGTTCTTC. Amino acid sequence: CASSLPGTTHNEQFF.

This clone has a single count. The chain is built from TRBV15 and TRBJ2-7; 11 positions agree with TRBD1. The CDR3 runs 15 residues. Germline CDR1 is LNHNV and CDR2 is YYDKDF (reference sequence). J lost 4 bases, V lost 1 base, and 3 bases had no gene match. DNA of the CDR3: TGTGCCACCAGCAGAGGCGGACAGGGGGCTTACGAGCAGTACTTC. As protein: CATSRGGQGAYEQYF.

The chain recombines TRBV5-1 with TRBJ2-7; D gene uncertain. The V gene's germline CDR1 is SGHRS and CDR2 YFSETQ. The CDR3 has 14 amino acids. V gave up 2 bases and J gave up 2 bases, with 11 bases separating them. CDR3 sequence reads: CASSFSGPTYEQYF. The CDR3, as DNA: TGCGCCAGCAGCTTTTCCGGGCCTACCTACGAGCAGTACTTC.

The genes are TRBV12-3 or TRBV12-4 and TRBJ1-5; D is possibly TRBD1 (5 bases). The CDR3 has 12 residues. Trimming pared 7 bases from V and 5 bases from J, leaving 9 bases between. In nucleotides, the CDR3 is TGTGCCAGCACCCTAGGGGATCAGCCCCAGCATTTT. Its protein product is CASTLGDQPQHF.